The text below deals with one T cell receptor (beta chain). The same CDR3 also results from other DNA sequences found in this sample. This sample was taken from a study of blood T cell repertoires in COVID-19. Whole-study context: Donors in the United States, Italy and Spain gave samples during acute or convalescent COVID-19. Sample material is recorded as cDNA or gDNA derived from T cells, B-cell-depleted T cells, or PBMCs.

This CDR3 comprises 12 residues. Trimming removed 0 bases at V and 3 bases at J, with 4 bases between. The V gene's germline CDR1 is SGHRS and CDR2 YFSETQ. As processed by the authors: Nucleated cell counts were estimated from reference gene primer amplification. Using immunoSEQ multiplex PCR, the repertoire was profiled, and TCRdb retains in-frame clones only, with some absent. The V and J calls and clone size come from that table; D and trimming were worked out from the DNA. Of approximately 280,000 clones in the sample, about 89% were seen once. The rearrangement uses TRBV5-1 and TRBJ2-7; D is ambiguous. The receptor was isolated from a man in his forties with acute or convalescent COVID-19. The sample was peripheral blood. CDR3: CASSLDGYEQYF. The CDR3 DNA is TGCGCCAGCAGCTTGGACGGCTACGAGCAGTACTTC. The full variable domain, rest sourced from reference TRBV5-1 and TRBJ2-7, is KAGVTQTPRYLIKTRGQQVTLSCSPISGHRSVSWYQQTPGQGLQFLFEYFSETQRNKGNFPGRFSGRQFSNSRSEMNVSTLELGDSALYLCASSLDGYEQYFGPGTRLTVT.